Sequencing of this T cell receptor beta chain was carried out in a study of shared clonotypes between healthy human individuals. Study observations and caveats: Estimated richness was generally greater in naive than memory subsets. Clonotype sharing among the donors was expected to vary with sequencing depth.

As handled by the study authors: Filtering was not the same, since immunoSEQ gave junction-only sequences without quality scores. Some clones are missing from TCRdb's copy, which holds only in-frame ones; the method was immunoSEQ multiplex PCR. V and J calls and clone size are those listed in that table; D and trimming were worked out from the DNA. The data hold some 1.1 million clones, with approximately 77% observed a single time. Concerning this clone itself: The antigen is undetermined.

Material: memory CD4+ T cells from PBMCs. Subset specified: CD45RA-negative fraction. This TCR derives from a man younger than 35 in good health. Some clones in this sample may be carry-over from other donors' samples.

The CDR3 DNA reads TGTGCCAGCAGTGAGGGGGCCAACTTTAATCAGCCCCAGCATTTT. Its protein product is CASSEGANFNQPQHF. V is TRBV2 and J is TRBJ1-5; the D gene is possibly TRBD1 (6 bases). V gave up 3 bases and J gave up 4 bases, with 13 bases separating them. This CDR3 contains 15 residues. CDR1 SNHLY and CDR2 FYNNEI come from the germline V gene.